The 28 T cell receptor beta chains given below trace back to one sample, sequenced in a study of cytomegalovirus exposure and HLA in healthy donors. The PCR contained 60 Vbeta and 13 Jbeta primers. Sequenced by immunoSEQ multiplex PCR; TCRdb stores in-frame clones only, minus some. The data hold around 150,000 clones, with 65% to 80% observed a single time. Material for sequencing was PBMCs. The receptors shown here come from a female donor in good health and CMV-seronegative.

V gene TRBV11-2 combines with J gene TRBJ2-7, with D maybe TRBD2 (5 bases). The CDR3 sequence is 15 residues long. Germline loops: CDR1 SGHAT, CDR2 FQNNGV. Trimming stripped 1 base from V and 3 bases from J, with 13 bases between. The CDR3 DNA follows: TGTGCCAGCAGCTTAGTTCGGGGAACCTTCTACGAGCAGTACTTC. Translating it yields CASSLVRGTFYEQYF.

This chain uses TRBV10-3 with TRBJ2-1; the match to TRBD1 covers 9 bases. Germline CDR1 reads ENHRY; CDR2 reads SYGVKD. The V segment lost 10 bases and the J segment 7 bases; nucleotides outside the gene matches: 8. This CDR3 region has 13 residues. CDR3 loop: CATWTGERNEQFF. The DNA for the CDR3 is TGTGCCACATGGACAGGGGAGAGGAATGAGCAGTTCTTC.

This chain joins TRBV13 and TRBJ2-1, with 7 bases aligning to TRBD2. Trimming at V came to 5 bases and at J to 7 bases, leaving 8 bases not matched to a gene. Per germline, CDR1 PRHDT and CDR2 FYEKMQ (reference sequence). This CDR3 is built from 14 residues. The CDR3 DNA sequence: TGTGCCAGCAGCCTCCCGTTTAGCGGGAATGAGCAGTTCTTC. Its protein product is CASSLPFSGNEQFF.

The rearrangement links TRBV9 to TRBJ1-6; D is undetermined. Germline CDR1 reads SGDLS; CDR2 reads YYNGEE. This CDR3 has 14 residues. Trimming took 0 bases from V and 14 from J, leaving 15 bases between them. CDR3 region: CASSVGGGLKALHF. As DNA, the CDR3 is TGTGCCAGCAGCGTAGGGGGAGGGCTTAAGGCCCTCCACTTT.

This chain joins TRBV10-1 and TRBJ1-2, with TRBD1 as a possible D gene (5 bases). The CDR3 consists of 14 residues. The germline gives CDR1 WNHNN, CDR2 SYGVQD (reference sequence). The V end lost 8 bases, the J end lost 4 bases, and 17 bases lay between the germline ends. The DNA for the CDR3 is TGCGCCAGCCGGGCGGGTGGGGGGTCCTATGGCTACACCTTC. It specifies CASRAGGGSYGYTF.

The V and J genes are TRBV9 and TRBJ2-7; D is possibly TRBD1 (6 bases). The V and J ends lost 4 bases and 4 bases respectively, with 15 bases between them. The CDR3 contains 14 residues. Germline V gives CDR1 SGDLS, CDR2 YYNGEE. CDR3 sequence (DNA): TGTGCCAGCAGCCCCCGGTTGGGGGCGTACGAGCAGTACTTC. Encoded protein: CASSPRLGAYEQYF. Full variable domain (outside the CDR3, taken from reference TRBV9 and TRBJ2-7): DSGVTQTPKHLITATGQRVTLRCSPRSGDLSVYWYQQSLDQGLQFLIQYYNGEERAKGNILERFSAQQFPDLHSELNLSSLELGDSALYFCASSPRLGAYEQYFGPGTRLTVT.

The J gene is TRBJ2-7, the V gene TRBV10-3; no definite D call. Germline lookup yields CDR1 ENHRY and CDR2 SYGVKD. This CDR3 is built from 12 residues. V lost 2 bases, J lost 7 bases, and 9 bases lay in between. The CDR3 region is CAISEERREQYF. DNA of the CDR3: TGTGCCATCAGTGAGGAGCGAAGGGAGCAGTACTTC.

The chain links TRBV6-5 to TRBJ2-7, with D possibly being TRBD1 (6 bases). Trimming removed 4 bases at V and 0 bases at J, with 16 bases between. The germline gives CDR1 MNHEY, CDR2 SVGAGI. The CDR3 has 16 residues. DNA for the CDR3: TGTGCCAGCAGTTTCGGACAGAGGGTTGGCTCCTACGAGCAGTACTTC. Its translation is CASSFGQRVGSYEQYF.

This clone showed up just a few times. The chain employs TRBV27 and TRBJ2-7; TRBD1 might be the D (6 bases). The CDR3 has 14 residues. Germline V gives CDR1 MNHEY, CDR2 SMNVEV (reference sequence). The germline V and J ends were trimmed by 6 bases and 0 bases, with 12 bases remaining between them. CDR3 DNA sequence: TGTGCCAGCAGCTATCGGGACAACTCCTACGAGCAGTACTTC. It encodes CASSYRDNSYEQYF.

This clone was seen a handful of times. V and J are TRBV5-4 and TRBJ2-7; 7 bases are shared with TRBD2. Germline V gene lookup returns CDR1 SGHNT and CDR2 YYREEE (reference sequence). Germline trimming cut 5 bases from V and 3 bases from J; bases unmatched to any gene: 8. There are 14 residues in the CDR3. The CDR3 coding sequence is TGTGCCAGCAGTAGCGCTAGCGGCCTCTACGAGCAGTACTTC. This translates into CASSSASGLYEQYF.

The chain combines TRBV19 with TRBJ2-7, with D possibly TRBD2 on 6 matching bases. CDR1 LNHDA and CDR2 SQIVND come from the germline V gene (reference sequence). The CDR3 covers 14 residues. V lost 4 bases and J 0 bases, leaving 10 bases between the germline ends. CDR3 sequence: CASSTRDSSYEQYF. Written as DNA, the CDR3 is TGTGCCAGTAGTACTCGGGACTCCTCCTACGAGCAGTACTTC.

The chain joins TRBV5-4 to TRBJ2-5; 7 bases agree with TRBD1. This CDR3 region has 14 residues. The V gene end was trimmed by 1 base and the J gene end by 5 bases; junction bases not matched to a gene: 5. Germline V gene sequence: CDR1 SGHNT, CDR2 YYREEE (reference sequence). CDR3 nucleotide sequence: TGTGCCAGCAGCTTGCGTAGGACAGGCGAGACCCAGTACTTC. This codes for CASSLRRTGETQYF.

The gene calls are TRBV7-9 and TRBJ1-1; possibly TRBD1 for D (6 bases). With 5 bases removed from V and 4 bases from J, the gap between germline ends came to 17 bases. Germline V lookup: CDR1 SEHNR, CDR2 FQNEAQ (reference sequence). This CDR3 is 15 amino acids long. The CDR3 region has the DNA TGTGCCAGCAGCCCATATCAGGGGCGCGTCACTGAAGCTTTCTTT. This translates into CASSPYQGRVTEAFF.

In DNA form, the CDR3 reads TGCGCCAGCAGCCCATTACTAGCGGGAGGGCGGCGTGAGCAGTTCTTC. Protein: CASSPLLAGGRREQFF. The V gene is TRBV4-1, the J gene TRBJ2-1; TRBD2 agrees at 13 bases. V was pared by 4 bases and J by 9 bases, with 9 bases of the junction left unmatched. The germline gives CDR1 MGHRA, CDR2 YSYEKL. The CDR3 has 16 amino acids.

The chain combines TRBV27 with TRBJ1-2; TRBD1 agrees at 8 bases. This CDR3 has 15 amino acids. V was pared by 5 bases and J by 1 base, with 6 bases of the junction left unmatched. Germline CDR1 is MNHEY and CDR2 is SMNVEV (reference sequence). The CDR3 loop reads CASSERTGNNYGYTF. In DNA, the CDR3 is TGTGCCAGCAGTGAACGGACAGGGAATAACTATGGCTACACCTTC.

The J gene is TRBJ1-2, the V gene TRBV5-4; 8 nucleotides agree with TRBD1. CDR3 size: 15 residues. CDR1 is SGHNT and CDR2 is YYREEE in the germline V gene (reference sequence). V shed 2 bases and J 8 bases; nucleotides not matched to a gene: 11. The DNA for the CDR3 is TGTGCCAGCAGCTTTCGTATCGGACAGGGAAGCGGCTACACCTTC. This sequence encodes CASSFRIGQGSGYTF.

About this clone itself: One end of the junction varies from germline; a read error may be responsible. Other DNA variants within this sample encode the same CDR3. The chain is built from TRBV27 and TRBJ2-2; 7 bases are shared with TRBD1. The germline gives CDR1 MNHEY, CDR2 SMNVEV (reference sequence). CDR3 length equals 13 residues. The CDR3 region has the DNA TGTGCCAGCAGTGACAGGGACACCGGGGAGCTATTTTTT. Its protein is CASSDRDTGELFF.

In this sample, this clone turned up a few times. The J gene is TRBJ2-3, the V gene TRBV5-1; possible D gene TRBD2, 6 bases. Germline loops: CDR1 SGHRS, CDR2 YFSETQ. V lost 7 bases to trimming and J lost 1 base, with 10 bases between them. This CDR3 contains 13 residues. CDR3 nucleotides: TGCGCCAGCGGACCGGGAGGCACAGATACGCAGTATTTT. It codes for CASGPGGTDTQYF. Drawing the rest from reference TRBV5-1 and TRBJ2-3, the complete variable domain is KAGVTQTPRYLIKTRGQQVTLSCSPISGHRSVSWYQQTPGQGLQFLFEYFSETQRNKGNFPGRFSGRQFSNSRSEMNVSTLELGDSALYLCASGPGGTDTQYFGPGTRLTVL.

The rearrangement links TRBV2 to TRBJ2-2; D is possibly TRBD1 (5 bases). CDR3 size: 13 residues. Germline values: CDR1 SNHLY, CDR2 FYNNEI. The V end lost 7 bases, the J end lost 7 bases, and 13 bases lay between the germline ends. The CDR3 bases are TGTGCCAGCACGGCAGGGCCGTACGGGGAGCTGTTTTTT. Its protein is CASTAGPYGELFF.

The rearrangement joins TRBV10-1 to TRBJ2-7; 11 bases agree with TRBD2. Germline-derived CDR1 and CDR2 are WNHNN and SYGVQD (reference sequence). This CDR3 contains 15 residues. V was pared by 5 bases and J by 2 bases, with 5 bases of the junction left unmatched. CDR3 in amino acids: CASSPTSGTTYEQYF. The CDR3 coding sequence is TGCGCCAGCAGTCCGACTAGCGGGACGACCTACGAGCAGTACTTC.

The chain combines TRBV5-1 with TRBJ1-2, with TRBD1 identical over 9 bases. CDR1 SGHRS and CDR2 YFSETQ come from the germline V gene. J lost 7 bases, V lost 0 bases, and 4 bases had no gene match. The CDR3 contains 14 residues. The CDR3 reads CASSLEDRGGGYTF. In nucleotides, the CDR3 is TGCGCCAGCAGCTTGGAGGACAGGGGTGGTGGCTACACCTTC.

In DNA, the CDR3 is TGTGCCAGCAGCTTGAGCCCGGGTGGTAGCACAGATACGCAGTATTTT. This gives the protein CASSLSPGGSTDTQYF. The gene calls are TRBV7-9 and TRBJ2-3; D is unresolved. The length of the CDR3 is 16 residues. The germline V gene encodes CDR1 SEHNR and CDR2 FQNEAQ (reference sequence). The ends were cut back, 3 bases at V and 0 bases at J, with 13 bases in the middle.

The V and J genes are TRBV15 and TRBJ2-1; D is undetermined. This CDR3 has 13 amino acids. V was pared by 0 bases and J by 6 bases, with 6 bases between. CDR1 is LNHNV, CDR2 YYDKDF, per germline (reference sequence). CDR3 in DNA: TGTGCCACCAGCAGAGATCTTGTCAATGAGCAGTTCTTC. The encoded protein is CATSRDLVNEQFF. Drawing the rest from reference TRBV15 and TRBJ2-1, the complete variable domain is DAMVIQNPRYQVTQFGKPVTLSCSQTLNHNVMYWYQQKSSQAPKLLFHYYDKDFNNEADTPDNFQSRRPNTSFCFLDIRSPGLGDTAMYLCATSRDLVNEQFFGPGTRLTVL.

The chain is built from TRBV18 and TRBJ2-7; weak D call: TRBD1 (6 bases). Germline assignment: CDR1 KGHSH and CDR2 LQKENI. V lost 2 bases to trimming and J lost 5 bases, with 25 bases between them. CDR3 length: 18 amino acids. The DNA of the CDR3 is TGTGCCAGCTCACCATTCCCTGCTACAGGGACCACTTTGAACGAGCAGTACTTC. This encodes CASSPFPATGTTLNEQYF.

The rearrangement links TRBV5-1 to TRBJ2-3; 15 bases fit TRBD2. The CDR3 loop spans 20 amino acids. The germline V gene encodes CDR1 SGHRS and CDR2 YFSETQ. With V trimmed by 4 bases and J by 1 base, 13 bases remained unmatched. The CDR3: CASSPLKMGLAGGRTDTQYF. CDR3 DNA: TGCGCCAGCAGCCCCCTGAAGATGGGACTAGCGGGGGGACGCACAGATACGCAGTATTTT.

DNA for the CDR3: TGTGCCAGCAGCCCGGGACAGAACTATGGCTACACCTTC. Translating gives CASSPGQNYGYTF. The chain has TRBV7-3 and TRBJ1-2; 7 bases line up with TRBD1. With V trimmed by 5 bases and J by 2 bases, 2 bases remained unmatched. Germline loops: CDR1 SGHTA, CDR2 FQGTGA. CDR3 length: 13 amino acids.

This clone showed up just once. The chain has TRBV5-6 and TRBJ2-2, with 10 positions matching TRBD1. Germline CDR1 SGHDT, CDR2 YYEEEE. The length of the CDR3 is 14 residues. With V trimmed by 2 bases and J by 6 bases, 1 base remained unmatched. CDR3: CASSFGQGAGELFF. CDR3 DNA: TGTGCCAGCAGCTTCGGACAGGGGGCCGGGGAGCTGTTTTTT.

This chain joins TRBV4-1 and TRBJ1-3; no clear D gene. Germline V lookup: CDR1 MGHRA, CDR2 YSYEKL. This CDR3 comprises 13 residues. V was clipped by 0 bases and J by 5 bases, with 5 bases between them. Here the CDR3 reads CASSQDTRNTIYF. The DNA of the CDR3 is TGCGCCAGCAGCCAAGATACACGAAACACCATATATTTT.